These 7 T cell receptor beta chains originate from one sample sequenced in a study of CD8 T cells in ankylosing spondylitis. TCRdb reprocessed the 5' RACE reads via MiXCR and lists one record per CDR3 protein. The sample records hundreds of thousands of distinct CDR3 sequences, 20% being singletons. Sequenced sample: blood, either unsorted or a sorted T cell fraction (not recorded which). These receptors were collected from a male donor with ankylosing spondylitis or in good health (not recorded which).

The rearrangement links TRBV7-2 to TRBJ2-1; 11 bases are shared with TRBD2. V lost 2 bases and J lost 7; bases outside the gene matches: 7. Germline assignment: CDR1 SGHTA and CDR2 FQGNSA. CDR3 size: 16 residues. In DNA, the CDR3 is TGTGCCAGCAGCTTAACGGGTAGCGGGGGGGATAATGAGCAGTTCTTC. Encoded protein: CASSLTGSGGDNEQFF.

This clonotype turned up a few times. This chain uses TRBV12-3 or TRBV12-4 with TRBJ1-4; D is unresolved. CDR3 length: 14 residues. Trimming took 3 bases from V and 7 from J, leaving 12 bases between them. The CDR3 coding sequence is TGTGCCAGCAGTTTTGCCCTCCTGCGTGAAAAACTGTTTTTT. Translated, it gives CASSFALLREKLFF.

This clonotype occurred a few times. This sequence joins TRBV12-5 and TRBJ1-3; maybe TRBD1 (6 bases). V was cut by 11 bases and J by 0 bases, with 11 bases left in between. Germline lookup yields CDR1 LGHNT and CDR2 FRNRAP. This CDR3 has 13 amino acids. This CDR3 is CARGQNSGNTIYF. Written as DNA, the CDR3 is TGTGCTCGGGGACAAAACTCTGGAAACACCATATATTTT.

The CDR3 protein is CAWSVGGDEQFF. The CDR3 coding sequence is TGTGCCTGGAGTGTCGGAGGGGATGAGCAGTTCTTC. The chain joins TRBV30 to TRBJ2-1, with D possibly matching TRBD2 (6 bases). This CDR3 has 12 amino acids. Germline lookup yields CDR1 GTSNPN and CDR2 SVGIG (reference sequence). The V end lost 0 bases, the J end lost 8 bases, and 8 bases lay between the germline ends.

This clonotype was picked up a small number of times. V and J are TRBV11-2 and TRBJ2-7, with TRBD1 identical over 7 bases. This CDR3 contains 14 residues. Unmatched junction bases numbered 6, after V lost 5 bases and J lost 2 bases. Germline CDR1 reads SGHAT; CDR2 reads FQNNGV. DNA for the CDR3: TGTGCCAGCAGCCATCGACAGGGAACCTACGAGCAGTACTTC. Translating gives CASSHRQGTYEQYF.

The chain is built from TRBV12-3 or TRBV12-4 and TRBJ1-1; D call uncertain. The V end lost 1 base, the J end lost 1 base, and 7 bases lay between the germline ends. The CDR3 covers 14 residues. The CDR3: CASSLVMENTEAFF. The CDR3 nucleotides are TGTGCCAGCAGTTTAGTCATGGAGAACACTGAAGCTTTCTTT.

This clonotype was recorded a few times. The J gene is TRBJ2-3, the V gene TRBV28; 7 bases align to TRBD2. Germline CDR1 and CDR2: MDHEN and SYDVKM. The CDR3 runs to 16 residues. Germline trimming cut 8 bases from V and 2 bases from J; bases unmatched to any gene: 13. As DNA, the CDR3 is TGTGCCAGCGGGAAGACGACTAGCCCTTCCACAGATACGCAGTATTTT. Encoded protein: CASGKTTSPSTDTQYF. The full variable domain, completed using reference TRBV28 and TRBJ2-3, is DVKVTQSSRYLVKRTGEKVFLECVQDMDHENMFWYRQDPGLGLRLIYFSYDVKMKEKGDIPEGYSVSREKKERFSLILESASTNQTSMYLCASGKTTSPSTDTQYFGPGTRLTVL.